The clone carrying this T cell receptor beta chain appeared a few times. What it binds is unknown. The sample originates from a study of spatial heterogeneity in lung cancer. TCRdb redid the calling of the 5' RACE reads with MiXCR, one entry per CDR3 protein. This table has some 7,700 distinct CDR3 sequences, about 9.9% appearing once. Study-wide findings and caveats: Counts of expanded intratumoral alpha and beta TCRs tracked tumor mutation counts.

Time point indicated: sample taken at primary tumor resection. CDR1 is SGHTA, CDR2 FQGNSA, per germline. Trimming took 0 bases from V and 5 from J, leaving 8 bases between them. The CDR3 extends over 14 amino acids. The sequencing used lung tumor tissue, collected at surgery. The rearrangement joins TRBV7-2 to TRBJ2-1, with TRBD2 as a possible D gene (5 bases). This receptor was taken from a male donor with early-stage non-small cell lung cancer. The CDR3 region has the DNA TGTGCCAGCAGCTTAGCCCGGGAAAACAATGAGCAGTTCTTC. Translating gives CASSLARENNEQFF.